In this sample, the clone carrying this T cell receptor beta chain turned up many times. The antigen is not known. This sample is part of a study of T cells after yellow fever vaccination. Study information: Those fractions that held only low numbers of cells were prepared using the SMART-Seq v4 Ultra Low Input RNA kit.

Broader study findings: Weaker, the secondary response had a peak occurring faster, on day 5 versus 15. Boosting was followed by the reappearance of most primary-vaccination clones (96% CD4, around 91% CD8).

5'RACE template switching generated TCR cDNA, adding a universal primer site and UMIs. TCRdb itself ran the 5' RACE reads through MiXCR, one entry per CDR3 protein. There are about 320,000 distinct CDR3 sequences in the sample; 3.5% to 4.5% occur only once, and roughly a fifth lies in the top ten. The CDR3 covers 15 residues. V was trimmed by 5 bases and J by 4 bases, leaving 15 bases between them. The V gene's germline CDR1 is MNHNY and CDR2 SVGAGI (reference sequence). Specimen: PBMCs, collected 15 days after the yellow fever booster vaccination. J is TRBJ1-5 and V is TRBV6-6; a weak D match, TRBD1 (5 bases). This receptor was taken from a man between 18 and 29 years old who received the YFV17D yellow fever vaccine. CDR3 sequence reads: CASSGGDGPNQPQHF. The CDR3 DNA follows: TGTGCCAGCAGTGGGGGGGACGGCCCTAATCAGCCCCAGCATTTT.